This TCR beta chain is from a study of blood T cell repertoires in COVID-19 (dated by TCRdb to the early 2020s). About the investigation overall: Samples from collaborators originated in the United States, Italy and Spain and spanned both the acute and convalescent phases of COVID-19. HLA class I and class II types, where available, came from metadata supplied by the sample provider rather than from assay-based typing. The samples were drawn from the first 160 participants of the ongoing ImmuneRACE study and from 1,254 subjects provided by 6 global collaborators. The material from the prospective study consisted of cDNA or gDNA derived from T cells, B-cell-depleted T cells, or PBMCs. Subjects who had been exposed to COVID-19, were actively infected with it, or had recovered from it provided the deeply sampled blood TCRbeta repertoires that made up the dataset. A de-identified subject ID, COVID-19 status, age in years and sex were almost always included in the sample metadata. The repertoires were made available in a free public database intended to serve as a resource for research on the immune response to SARS-CoV-2. Study-level results and caveats: How much clinical and demographic metadata was included differed by source and by participant, and the metadata was provided uncurated.

Each collaborating institution followed its own protocols to collect whole blood in K2EDTA tubes. For TCRbeta analysis, collaborators shipped samples in one of three forms: frozen whole blood, isolated PBMCs, or DNA extracted from either of those sample types. TCRbeta CDR3 regions were amplified from genomic DNA by means of the immunoSEQ Assay, a bias-controlled multiplex PCR. Concerning the study's data processing: The number of nucleated cells in each sample was estimated by amplification of reference gene primers within the assay. Sequence reads were collapsed and filtered to measure the absolute abundance of every unique TCRbeta CDR3 rearrangement. For each sample, productive Simpson clonality was calculated as the square root of Simpson's diversity index across productive rearrangements. Entries here come from immuneACCESS through TCRdb and include only in-frame sequences with V and J called. Some clones fail to appear in such tables; in the studies checked, an unresolved V gene covers under half of the shortfall, and the cause of the remainder is unknown. D and trimming were read from the DNA, whereas the V and J calls and clone size are those reported in that table. The sample table holds about 380,000 clones, of which 85% were seen once. The top ten clonotypes cover roughly 3.9% of the sample.

As concerns this clone: This receptor's antigen is unknown. Within one base of it there is no much larger clone, and no base qualities were kept.

V loses 5 bases, J loses 1 base, and the germline ends lie 18 bases apart. CDR1 and CDR2 are drawn from the germline V gene (reference sequence): MNHEY, SMNVEV. The CDR3 numbers 16 residues from cysteine through phenylalanine. The read is trimmed to its CDR3 DNA, 48 bases read in frame from base 1. The receptor's source is a young woman with acute or convalescent COVID-19. The rearranged segments are TRBV27 and TRBJ2-7; TRBD2 is perhaps the D gene, given 5 matching bases. Material for sequencing was peripheral blood. The bases read TGTGCCAGCAGTCAAGAGAGGGCTCGAGGTTCCTACGAGCAGTACTTC. This codes for CASSQERARGSYEQYF.